This T cell receptor (beta chain) is drawn from a study of blood T cell repertoires in COVID-19. About the study: PBMCs, B-cell-depleted T cells, or T cells provided the cDNA or gDNA that made up the material.

Germline V gene lookup returns CDR1 SGHTS and CDR2 YDEGEE. The CDR3 length is 15 residues. The trim removed 1 base at V and 8 bases at J, leaving 8 bases unmatched. Using immunoSEQ multiplex PCR, the repertoire was profiled, and TCRdb retains in-frame clones only, with some absent. The repertoire holds around 130,000 clones, with around 85% as singletons. The receptor's source is a woman at least 80 years old with acute or convalescent COVID-19. The source material was peripheral blood. This chain joins TRBV5-8 and TRBJ1-4; 7 positions agree with TRBD1. CDR3 in DNA: TGTGCCAGCAGCTTGATGGGACAGCGCGGAGAAAAACTGTTTTTT. Its protein product is CASSLMGQRGEKLFF.